This entry lists 15 T cell receptor beta chains sequenced from one sample in a study of blood T cell repertoires in COVID-19. Clones were sequenced by immunoSEQ multiplex PCR, and TCRdb holds only the in-frame ones, with some missing. The table lists 240,000 or so clones, about 86% of them singletons. The sample was peripheral blood. The receptors originated from a woman aged 80 or over with acute or convalescent COVID-19.

J is TRBJ1-6 and V is TRBV25-1; TRBD1 might be the D (5 bases). This CDR3 region has 17 residues. V dropped 2 bases and J dropped 0 bases, with 11 bases sitting between them. The germline CDR1 and CDR2 sequences are MGHDK and SYGVNS. CDR3 bases: TGTGCCAGCAGTGAAAGGGGCCTCAGCTCCTATAATTCACCCCTCCACTTT. It yields the protein CASSERGLSSYNSPLHF.

This clone was observed once. J is TRBJ1-4 and V is TRBV5-6; a possible D gene is TRBD1 (6 bases). From germline, CDR1 is SGHDT and CDR2 YYEEEE. V was trimmed by 1 base and J by 7 bases, leaving 14 bases between them. This CDR3 region has 15 residues. Here the CDR3 DNA reads TGTGCCAGCAGCTTGAAATGGGGGCAAGTTGAAAAACTGTTTTTT. It codes for CASSLKWGQVEKLFF.

The chain uses TRBV18 and TRBJ1-1; 7 positions agree with TRBD1. CDR3 size: 19 residues. V shed 0 bases and J 0 bases; nucleotides not matched to a gene: 13. Germline CDR1 is KGHSH and CDR2 is LQKENI. The CDR3 DNA reads as TGTGCCAGCTCACCACCGCGATCAGGGGGGATATCGGTGAACACTGAAGCTTTCTTT. Translating gives CASSPPRSGGISVNTEAFF.

The chain couples TRBV5-4 to TRBJ2-2, with a weak D call TRBD1 (5 bases). This CDR3 contains 15 residues. V was trimmed by 0 bases and J by 2 bases, leaving 8 bases between them. Germline assignment: CDR1 SGHNT and CDR2 YYREEE (reference sequence). CDR3 nucleotide sequence: TGTGCCAGCAGCTTGGGACAGAGAAACACCGGGGAGCTGTTTTTT. Its protein product is CASSLGQRNTGELFF. The variable domain in full, with the rest retrieved from reference TRBV5-4 and TRBJ2-2, is ETGVTQSPTHLIKTRGQQVTLRCSSQSGHNTVSWYQQALGQGPQFIFQYYREEENGRGNFPPRFSGLQFPNYSSELNVNALELDDSALYLCASSLGQRNTGELFFGEGSRLTVL.

This chain uses TRBV27 with TRBJ1-6; TRBD1 is a possible D gene (5 bases). CDR1 and CDR2 from the germline V gene are MNHEY and SMNVEV (reference sequence). The CDR3 has 15 amino acids. The V gene lost 5 bases and the J gene lost 6 bases, with 14 bases spanning the gap. CDR3 sequence (DNA): TGTGCCAGCAGTCTTGAAAGGGGCGGTAATTCACCCCTCCACTTT. It is translated as CASSLERGGNSPLHF.

The V and J genes are TRBV6-1 and TRBJ2-4; D remains unclear. V shed 0 bases and J shed 2 bases, with 11 bases lying between them. The CDR3 spans 16 residues. Germline assignment: CDR1 MNHNS and CDR2 SASEGT. The CDR3 DNA follows: TGTGCCAGCAGTGAAGCGCTTCGAGAATCCAAAAACATTCAGTACTTC. Protein: CASSEALRESKNIQYF.

This clone was seen only a few times. The chain employs TRBV6-2 or TRBV6-3 and TRBJ1-3, with D perhaps matching TRBD1 (5 bases). This CDR3 comprises 17 residues. V lost 0 bases and J lost 2, with 14 bases in between. The germline V gene has CDR1 MNHEY and CDR2 SVGEGT. In nucleotides, the CDR3 is TGTGCCAGCAGTTACTCGACCCAGGGTGTTGCTGGAAACACCATATATTTT. Its translation: CASSYSTQGVAGNTIYF.

The chain links TRBV9 to TRBJ2-7; 9 bases are a match to TRBD1. CDR1 is SGDLS, CDR2 YYNGEE, per germline. V shed 0 bases, J shed 3 bases, and the junction held 1 base outside the gene matches. The length of the CDR3 is 14 residues. Here the CDR3 reads CASSVGQGVYEQYF. The CDR3 DNA is TGTGCCAGCAGCGTAGGACAGGGGGTCTACGAGCAGTACTTC.

The CDR3 sequence: CASSHLAGAETQYF. CDR3 bases: TGTGCCAGCAGCCACTTAGCGGGGGCTGAGACCCAGTACTTC. The chain recombines TRBV3-1 (or the pseudogene TRBV3-2) with TRBJ2-5; 9 bases are a match to TRBD2. The J segment lost 5 bases and the V segment lost 3 bases, leaving 4 bases of the junction unmatched. This CDR3 region has 14 residues. Germline CDR1 is LGHDT and CDR2 is YNNKEL (reference sequence).

The J gene is TRBJ2-1, the V gene TRBV5-1; D not certain. Trimming took 0 bases from V and 1 from J, leaving 8 bases between them. In germline, CDR1 is SGHRS, CDR2 YFSETQ. This CDR3 has 15 amino acids. CDR3 sequence: CASSLASVSYNEQFF. CDR3 coding DNA: TGCGCCAGCAGCTTGGCCAGTGTGTCCTACAATGAGCAGTTCTTC.

This chain links TRBV18 with TRBJ1-5; TRBD1 agrees at 9 bases. Trimming cost V 3 bases and J 5 bases; bases outside gene matches: 14. CDR1 and CDR2 from the germline V gene are KGHSH and LQKENI. The CDR3 is 18 amino acids. CDR3 residues: CASSPLPADRGQDQPQHF. DNA of the CDR3: TGTGCCAGCTCACCTTTACCGGCGGACAGGGGCCAAGATCAGCCCCAGCATTTT.

CDR3: CASSDSILGGQGRTEAFF. The CDR3 region has the DNA TGTGCCAGCAGTGACTCGATTTTAGGCGGACAGGGAAGGACTGAAGCTTTCTTT. The chain employs TRBV6-4 and TRBJ1-1; the match to TRBD1 covers 8 bases. J was trimmed by 5 bases and V by 0 bases; bases with no gene match: 14. The CDR3 spans 18 residues. Germline CDR1 and CDR2: MRHNA and SNTAGT.

This chain uses TRBV9 with TRBJ2-3; 15 nucleotides agree with TRBD2. The trim removed 4 bases at V and 6 bases at J, leaving 9 bases unmatched. This CDR3 is 17 amino acids long. Germline CDR1 and CDR2: SGDLS and YYNGEE. DNA of the CDR3: TGTGCCAGCAGCCGACGGACTAGCGGGGGGGCCGGTGATACGCAGTATTTT. Encoded protein: CASSRRTSGGAGDTQYF.

The chain couples TRBV19 to TRBJ1-5; D is unresolved. The CDR3 is 15 amino acids. Between the trimmed V and J ends, which lost 3 bases and 6 bases, there was a span of 15 bases. The germline CDR1 and CDR2 sequences are LNHDA and SQIVND (reference sequence). CDR3 DNA sequence: TGTGCCAGTAGTATCGGTGGCGGGCAGAGTCAGCCCCAGCATTTT. Translating gives CASSIGGGQSQPQHF.

J is TRBJ2-3 and V is TRBV28, with 11 bases lining up with TRBD2. The CDR3 is 16 residues long. Unmatched junction bases numbered 11, after V lost 7 bases and J lost 5 bases. Germline CDR1 and CDR2: MDHEN and SYDVKM. The CDR3 loop is CASNIVSGGAGDTQYF. The CDR3 bases are TGTGCCAGCAACATCGTTAGCGGGGGGGCTGGAGATACGCAGTATTTT.